Shown below are 30 T cell receptor beta chains from a single sample sequenced in a study of OX40 agonist ivuxolimab in advanced cancers. Generated by immunoSEQ multiplex PCR, the TCRdb table keeps only in-frame clones and is missing some. The repertoire holds about 60,000 clones, with around nine tenths as singletons. The starting material was CD4+ or CD8+ T cells sorted from blood, obtained in a trial of the OX40 agonist ivuxolimab. These receptors came from an adult with an advanced solid tumor such as melanoma, head and neck, liver or kidney cancer.

The V gene is TRBV7-2, the J gene TRBJ2-1; D not resolved. CDR1 SGHTA and CDR2 FQGNSA come from the germline V gene. V shed 3 bases and J shed 4 bases, with 7 bases lying between them. The CDR3 loop spans 13 amino acids. DNA of the CDR3: TGTGCCAGCAGCTTCGGACGTTACAATGAGCAGTTCTTC. This codes for CASSFGRYNEQFF.

The CDR3 protein is CASSPTSGSFEQYF. The CDR3 DNA reads TGTGCCAGCAGCCCTACTAGCGGGAGCTTTGAGCAGTACTTC. This sequence joins TRBV5-4 and TRBJ2-7; TRBD2 matches at 11 bases. The germline V gene has CDR1 SGHNT and CDR2 YYREEE (reference sequence). There are 14 residues in the CDR3. J was trimmed by 7 bases and V by 4 bases; bases with no gene match: 7. Drawing the rest from reference TRBV5-4 and TRBJ2-7, the complete variable domain is ETGVTQSPTHLIKTRGQQVTLRCSSQSGHNTVSWYQQALGQGPQFIFQYYREEENGRGNFPPRFSGLQFPNYSSELNVNALELDDSALYLCASSPTSGSFEQYFGPGTRLTVT.

The sample holds a few counts of this clone. The chain combines TRBV6-6 with TRBJ2-3; D remains unclear. The germline V gene has CDR1 MNHNY and CDR2 SVGAGI (reference sequence). V lost 11 bases and J 3 bases, leaving 18 bases between the germline ends. The CDR3 sequence is 14 residues long. This CDR3 is CASGVGSVTDTQYF. The CDR3 nucleotides are TGTGCCTCTGGGGTGGGGTCCGTTACAGATACGCAGTATTTT.

A word on this clone: Other DNA sequences within the sample encode an identical CDR3. J is TRBJ1-1 and V is TRBV5-1; no clear D. The CDR3 length is 14 residues. The V and J ends lost 4 bases and 0 bases respectively, with 10 bases between them. Germline V gene data show CDR1 as SGHRS and CDR2 as YFSETQ. Here the CDR3 DNA reads TGCGCCAGCAGCCCGGGCAGTTTGAACACTGAAGCTTTCTTT. The encoded protein is CASSPGSLNTEAFF.

The rearrangement joins TRBV6-1 to TRBJ1-5, with a possible D match to TRBD1 (6 bases). Germline-derived CDR1 and CDR2 are MNHNS and SASEGT. The CDR3 is made up of 13 amino acids. V gave up 8 bases and J gave up 7 bases, with 15 bases separating them. CDR3 protein: CASREGVGQPQHF. Written as DNA, the CDR3 is TGTGCCAGCCGAGAGGGGGTAGGGCAGCCCCAGCATTTT.

The rearrangement links TRBV11-2 to TRBJ2-2, with 7 bases matching TRBD2. The CDR3 is made up of 13 amino acids. After removal of 5 bases from V and 4 bases from J, the junction contained 1 base not matched to a gene. The germline gives CDR1 SGHAT, CDR2 FQNNGV. The CDR3 here is CASSQRGTGELFF. In DNA, the CDR3 is TGTGCCAGCAGCCAGCGGGGCACCGGGGAGCTGTTTTTT.

The chain is built from TRBV7-9 and TRBJ2-1; no reliable D call. V lost 4 bases and J 3 bases, leaving 16 bases between the germline ends. The germline V gene encodes CDR1 SEHNR and CDR2 FQNEAQ (reference sequence). The CDR3 runs 16 residues. The CDR3 region has the DNA TGTGCCAGCAGCTCCTTTGGGTTGCGAGACTACAATGAGCAGTTCTTC. Translating gives CASSSFGLRDYNEQFF.

The genes are TRBV6-1 and TRBJ2-4; TRBD1 matches at 8 bases. Germline CDR1 reads MNHNS; CDR2 reads SASEGT. The CDR3 loop spans 15 amino acids. V shed 6 bases and J 0 bases; nucleotides not matched to a gene: 4. As DNA, the CDR3 is TGTGCCAGCAGCGGGGACAGGAGAGCCAAAAACATTCAGTACTTC. It encodes CASSGDRRAKNIQYF.

This chain uses TRBV19 with TRBJ2-1; no clear D. Germline V gene data show CDR1 as LNHDA and CDR2 as SQIVND (reference sequence). There are 13 residues in the CDR3. The V and J ends lost 4 bases and 10 bases respectively, with 14 bases between them. The CDR3 DNA sequence: TGTGCCAGTAGTACACAAGACGCCGGAGAGCAGTTCTTC. Its protein is CASSTQDAGEQFF.

The chain combines TRBV7-2 with TRBJ1-1; D gene uncertain. The V gene's germline CDR1 is SGHTA and CDR2 FQGNSA. V shed 1 base and J shed 2 bases, with 8 bases lying between them. The CDR3 length is 14 residues. CDR3 sequence reads: CASSLVAVNTEAFF. The CDR3 nucleotides are TGTGCCAGCAGCTTAGTGGCTGTTAACACTGAAGCTTTCTTT.

The CDR3 is CASSDDRGGQFF. The DNA of the CDR3 is TGCGCCAGCAGCGATGACAGGGGTGGGCAGTTCTTC. The chain carries TRBV5-1 and TRBJ2-1, with TRBD1 identical over 8 bases. The CDR3 is 12 residues long. The junction had 6 bases not matched to a gene; V was cut back by 4 bases and J by 12 bases. Germline lookup yields CDR1 SGHRS and CDR2 YFSETQ.

The chain has TRBV5-5 and TRBJ1-5; D gene unclear. CDR1 is SGHKS and CDR2 is YYEKEE in the germline V gene (reference sequence). The V gene lost 1 base and the J gene lost 5 bases, with 7 bases spanning the gap. The CDR3 has 13 amino acids. The CDR3: CASSLIADQPQHF. DNA for the CDR3: TGTGCCAGCAGCTTGATAGCGGATCAGCCCCAGCATTTT.

V and J are TRBV7-2 and TRBJ1-1; TRBD1 matches at 7 bases. This CDR3 has 14 residues. V was clipped by 5 bases and J by 1 base; unmatched bases: 4. CDR1 and CDR2 from the germline V gene are SGHTA and FQGNSA. CDR3 DNA sequence: TGTGCCAGCAGCGTACAGGGGTCGAACACTGAAGCTTTCTTT. This gives the protein CASSVQGSNTEAFF.

The chain carries TRBV5-5 and TRBJ1-5, with 9 bases matching TRBD1. With V trimmed by 1 base and J by 3 bases, 8 bases remained unmatched. Germline V lookup: CDR1 SGHKS, CDR2 YYEKEE (reference sequence). The CDR3 length is 17 residues. The CDR3 DNA sequence: TGTGCCAGCAGCTTGAGCGGGACAGGGCTTGACAATCAGCCCCAGCATTTT. This codes for CASSLSGTGLDNQPQHF.

V is TRBV7-9 and J is TRBJ2-1; D not resolved. The V end was cut by 4 bases, the J end by 1 base, with 17 bases between. There are 17 residues in the CDR3. The germline CDR1 and CDR2 sequences are SEHNR and FQNEAQ (reference sequence). The CDR3 sequence is CASSSYPYKASYNEQFF. The CDR3 DNA is TGTGCCAGCAGCTCCTACCCCTACAAGGCTTCCTACAATGAGCAGTTCTTC.

The rearrangement uses TRBV11-2 and TRBJ2-1, with D perhaps TRBD1 (5 bases). Germline V CDR1 and CDR2: SGHAT, FQNNGV. This CDR3 is 13 amino acids long. The germline V and J ends were trimmed by 0 bases and 9 bases, with 9 bases remaining between them. DNA for the CDR3: TGTGCCAGCAGCTTAGAAGGGGCCAGTGAGCAGTTCTTC. This translates into CASSLEGASEQFF.

The chain links TRBV7-6 to TRBJ1-3, with D hard to call. CDR1 is SGHVS and CDR2 is FNYEAQ in the germline V gene. The CDR3 is 13 residues long. With 1 base removed from V and 4 bases from J, the gap between germline ends came to 5 bases. This CDR3 reads CASSLGFGNTIYF. CDR3 DNA: TGTGCCAGCAGCTTAGGGTTCGGAAACACCATATATTTT. The whole variable domain, remainder taken from reference TRBV7-6 and TRBJ1-3, is GAGVSQSPRYKVTKRGQDVALRCDPISGHVSLYWYRQALGQGPEFLTYFNYEAQQDKSGLPNDRFSAERPEGSISTLTIQRTEQRDSAMYRCASSLGFGNTIYFGEGSWLTVV.

This clone was observed a single time. The chain joins TRBV7-8 to TRBJ1-5; D possibly corresponds to TRBD1 (6 bases). Per germline, CDR1 SGHVS and CDR2 FQNEAQ. The CDR3 runs 18 residues. V lost 1 base to trimming and J lost 0 bases, with 16 bases between them. As DNA, the CDR3 is TGTGCCAGCAGCTTAGGTGAAGGGGGAAAGTATAGCAATCAGCCCCAGCATTTT. Protein sequence: CASSLGEGGKYSNQPQHF.

This clone was seen only a few times. This chain uses TRBV4-2 with TRBJ1-2, with D perhaps matching TRBD1 (5 bases). The length of the CDR3 is 14 residues. CDR1 and CDR2 from the germline V gene are LGHNA and YNFKEQ. The germline V and J ends were trimmed by 1 base and 8 bases, with 14 bases remaining between them. In DNA form, the CDR3 reads TGTGCCAGCAGCCAAGCTGTGAGGGGTAGAGGCTACACCTTC. This encodes CASSQAVRGRGYTF.

CDR3 sequence reads: CASSRGLAGGAVMQFF. DNA of the CDR3: TGTGCCAGCAGCCGGGGACTAGCGGGAGGAGCGGTAATGCAGTTCTTC. The rearrangement uses TRBV4-2 and TRBJ2-1, with 15 bases identical to TRBD2. V was pared by 4 bases and J by 12 bases, with 10 bases of the junction left unmatched. The germline gives CDR1 LGHNA, CDR2 YNFKEQ. The CDR3 runs to 16 residues.

This chain links TRBV6-6 with TRBJ2-6, with no clear D. The CDR3 totals 15 residues. Germline V gives CDR1 MNHNY, CDR2 SVGAGI (reference sequence). The V and J ends lost 5 bases and 1 base respectively, with 9 bases between them. As DNA, the CDR3 is TGTGCCAGCAGTCCCGGAATGTCTGGGGCCAACGTCCTGACTTTC. Encoded protein: CASSPGMSGANVLTF.

The chain couples TRBV4-2 to TRBJ1-1; D is perhaps TRBD1 (6 bases). The length of the CDR3 is 15 residues. V lost 0 bases and J 5 bases, leaving 13 bases between the germline ends. Germline V gene lookup returns CDR1 LGHNA and CDR2 YNFKEQ. Written as DNA, the CDR3 is TGTGCCAGCAGCCAAGATCCCCTAACAGGGACTGAAGCTTTCTTT. Its protein product is CASSQDPLTGTEAFF.

The chain employs TRBV10-1 and TRBJ2-7; perhaps TRBD2 as D (6 bases). The CDR3 length is 11 residues. Germline V gene sequence: CDR1 WNHNN, CDR2 SYGVQD (reference sequence). The V end lost 10 bases, the J end lost 6 bases, and 13 bases lay between the germline ends. DNA of the CDR3: TGCGCCACCACGGGGGAAGCCGAGCAGTACTTC. Translation: CATTGEAEQYF.

The chain has TRBV9 and TRBJ2-3; D remains unclear. The V end lost 4 bases, the J end lost 4 bases, and 22 bases lay between the germline ends. The CDR3 contains 17 residues. The germline gives CDR1 SGDLS, CDR2 YYNGEE. CDR3 sequence reads: CASSRSHALIPPDTQYF. The CDR3 region has the DNA TGTGCCAGCAGCCGCTCCCATGCTTTAATCCCACCAGATACGCAGTATTTT.

This rearrangement joins TRBV6-1 to TRBJ1-3; maybe TRBD1 (5 bases). From germline, CDR1 is MNHNS and CDR2 SASEGT. The CDR3 length is 15 residues. V lost 3 bases to trimming and J lost 10 bases, with 19 bases between them. In DNA form, the CDR3 reads TGTGCCAGCAGTGAGGCAGGGACGGTGATTCGAACCATATATTTT. Protein product: CASSEAGTVIRTIYF.

The CDR3 loop is CASSPRTGSGNTIYF. The CDR3 coding sequence is TGTGCCAGCAGCCCAAGGACAGGTTCTGGAAACACCATATATTTT. The chain is built from TRBV7-2 and TRBJ1-3; TRBD1 matches 7 bases. The junction had 5 bases not matched to a gene; V was cut back by 5 bases and J by 1 base. CDR3 length equals 15 residues. CDR1 and CDR2 (germline): SGHTA, FQGNSA.

As for this clone: One junction end disagrees with the germline gene, perhaps due to a read error. V gene TRBV7-7 combines with J gene TRBJ2-1, with D unclear. In germline, CDR1 is SSHAT, CDR2 FNYEAQ (reference sequence). This CDR3 spans 14 amino acids. CDR3 DNA sequence: TGTGCTAGCAGCTTATCGGTGGAGCGTCAGGAGCAGTTCTTC. Protein product: CASSLSVERQEQFF.

The count of this clone is one. CDR3 bases: TGTGCCAGCAGCTTAGATGGGGGAGGGGACTATGGCTACACCTTC. Protein product: CASSLDGGGDYGYTF. The chain combines TRBV7-8 with TRBJ1-2; D perhaps matches TRBD1 (5 bases). Germline V gene sequence: CDR1 SGHVS, CDR2 FQNEAQ. V lost 1 base and J 3 bases, leaving 12 bases between the germline ends. CDR3 size: 15 residues.

V and J are TRBV19 and TRBJ2-2, with unresolved D. The germline CDR1 and CDR2 sequences are LNHDA and SQIVND (reference sequence). The length of the CDR3 is 13 residues. The V end was cut by 8 bases, the J end by 3 bases, with 10 bases between. CDR3 sequence reads: CASDAGDTGELFF. The CDR3 bases are TGTGCCAGTGATGCTGGGGACACCGGGGAGCTGTTTTTT.

CDR3 residues: CATSRDKIGLRPYEQYF. The CDR3 nucleotides read TGTGCCACCAGCAGAGATAAAATAGGACTGAGACCTTACGAGCAGTACTTC. The chain has TRBV15 and TRBJ2-7, with D possibly TRBD2 on 5 matching bases. Trimming removed 0 bases from V and 4 bases from J, with 19 bases in between. Germline CDR1 reads LNHNV; CDR2 reads YYDKDF (reference sequence). The CDR3 consists of 17 residues.